The 20 T cell receptor beta chains given below trace back to one sample, sequenced in a study of T cell repertoires in cytomegalovirus infection. A single record per CDR3 protein comes from TCRdb applying MiXCR to the reads. The table has about 450,000 distinct CDR3 sequences, roughly a third seen once; the top ten hold roughly an eighth. Sequenced material: PBMCs. These receptors were collected from a human donor in good health (CMV status not recorded). Some clones in this sample may be carry-over from other donors' samples.

This clonotype has just one count. Just one base apart from a much larger clone, this may be a read error. The CDR3 does not end in the conserved phenylalanine or tryptophan, so this is likely a read error. The chain uses TRBV7-2 and TRBJ2-1; D remains unclear. CDR3 length: 15 residues. The V end lost 1 base, the J end lost 0 bases, and 7 bases lay between the germline ends. CDR1 is SGHTA and CDR2 is FQGNSA in the germline V gene. CDR3 in DNA: TGTGCCAGCAGCTTAGTTCTGAGCTCCTACAATGAGCAGTTCTTA. This translates into CASSLVLSSYNEQFL.

This clonotype was picked up a small number of times. The chain uses TRBV6-8 and TRBJ1-6; D unresolved. The V gene's germline CDR1 is MNHGY and CDR2 SAAAGT. This CDR3 has 17 residues. V dropped 0 bases and J dropped 0 bases, with 9 bases sitting between them. The CDR3 nucleotides read TGTGCCAGCAGTTACTCGGGCATTAGCTCCTATAATTCACCCCTCCACTTT. Residues: CASSYSGISSYNSPLHF.

This clonotype was seen more than once but under ten times. The genes are TRBV20-1 and TRBJ1-5, with unresolved D. V was shortened by 5 bases and J by 4 bases, with 12 bases between the two germline ends. CDR1 and CDR2 from the germline V gene are DFQATT and SNEGSKA (reference sequence). The CDR3 runs 13 residues. CDR3 sequence (DNA): TGCAGTGCTCTTCCTCAGATGAATCAGCCCCAGCATTTT. Translation: CSALPQMNQPQHF.

This clonotype was seen ten or more times. The chain links TRBV24-1 to TRBJ2-3; D is undetermined. Per germline, CDR1 KGHDR and CDR2 SFDVKD. The CDR3 consists of 14 residues. Trimming removed 6 bases at V and 0 bases at J, with 9 bases between. CDR3 DNA sequence: TGTGCCACCAGTCGACCTTCTAGCACAGATACGCAGTATTTT. This translates into CATSRPSSTDTQYF.

This clonotype was counted a few times. The chain uses TRBV12-3 or TRBV12-4 and TRBJ2-2; 13 bases are a match to TRBD2. The V segment lost 3 bases and the J segment 0 bases; nucleotides outside the gene matches: 4. This CDR3 has 18 residues. CDR3 amino acids: CASSFAGTSGANTGELFF. In DNA, the CDR3 is TGTGCCAGCAGTTTCGCCGGGACTAGCGGGGCGAACACCGGGGAGCTGTTTTTT.

This clonotype was observed many times. V gene TRBV7-2 combines with J gene TRBJ2-3; TRBD2 aligns across 9 bases. The length of the CDR3 is 14 residues. Germline V gene data show CDR1 as SGHTA and CDR2 as FQGNSA. V was pared by 3 bases and J by 7 bases, with 5 bases of the junction left unmatched. The CDR3 DNA follows: TGTGCCAGCAGCTTGGGCGGGGGGGCGAATACGCAGTATTTT. It translates to CASSLGGGANTQYF. The complete variable domain, with remaining parts taken from reference TRBV7-2 and TRBJ2-3, reads GAGVSQSPSNKVTEKGKDVELRCDPISGHTALYWYRQSLGQGLEFLIYFQGNSAPDKSGLPSDRFSAERTGGSVSTLTIQRTQQEDSAVYLCASSLGGGANTQYFGPGTRLTVL.

This clonotype was seen many times. V gene TRBV7-8 combines with J gene TRBJ2-2; D is tentatively TRBD1 or TRBD2 (5 bases each). The CDR3 loop spans 14 amino acids. The germline V and J ends were trimmed by 3 bases and 4 bases, with 9 bases remaining between them. Germline CDR1 SGHVS, CDR2 FQNEAQ. CDR3 loop: CASSFGGATGELFF. CDR3 coding DNA: TGTGCCAGCAGCTTTGGGGGAGCCACCGGGGAGCTGTTTTTT.

The DNA for the CDR3 is TGTGCCAGCAGCGCAGGGGTCGGCACGACGTATGGCTACACCTTC. Encoded protein: CASSAGVGTTYGYTF. J is TRBJ1-2 and V is TRBV7-9; possibly TRBD1 for D (6 bases). Germline loops: CDR1 SEHNR, CDR2 FQNEAQ (reference sequence). The CDR3 spans 15 residues. The V end lost 5 bases, the J end lost 5 bases, and 18 bases lay between the germline ends.

The chain is built from TRBV20-1 and TRBJ1-6, with TRBD1 matching 7 bases. With 5 bases clipped from V and 7 bases from J, the junction kept 11 bases outside the gene matches. The germline V gene has CDR1 DFQATT and CDR2 SNEGSKA (reference sequence). The CDR3 is 15 amino acids. CDR3 nucleotides: TGCAGTGCTCCGTTGTCCGGGACAGCCAATTCACCCCTCCACTTT. It yields the protein CSAPLSGTANSPLHF.

There are a few counts of this clonotype. The genes are TRBV7-8 and TRBJ2-1; D gene unclear. V was cut by 0 bases and J by 8 bases, with 5 bases left in between. This CDR3 has 12 amino acids. Germline V gives CDR1 SGHVS, CDR2 FQNEAQ. The CDR3 DNA is TGTGCCAGCAGCTTAGCGCGAGATGAGCAGTTCTTC. Translation gives CASSLARDEQFF.

The CDR3 is CASSFEPRTSNGYTF. Written as DNA, the CDR3 is TGTGCCAGCAGCTTTGAACCGAGAACCTCCAATGGCTACACCTTC. This chain connects TRBV5-4 to TRBJ1-2, with unresolved D. Germline loops: CDR1 SGHNT, CDR2 YYREEE (reference sequence). V dropped 2 bases and J dropped 6 bases, with 17 bases sitting between them. The CDR3 is 15 residues long.

The genes are TRBV19 and TRBJ2-1; D not resolved. V was trimmed by 3 bases and J by 5 bases, leaving 11 bases between them. This CDR3 spans 14 amino acids. Germline V lookup: CDR1 LNHDA, CDR2 SQIVND (reference sequence). The CDR3 loop reads CASSIWAPNNEQFF. The CDR3, as DNA: TGTGCCAGTAGTATCTGGGCTCCAAACAATGAGCAGTTCTTC.

This chain connects TRBV27 to TRBJ2-1, with TRBD2 identical over 10 bases. The germline V gene encodes CDR1 MNHEY and CDR2 SMNVEV (reference sequence). CDR3 length equals 13 residues. V dropped 9 bases and J dropped 12; count of bases not matched to a gene: 11. The CDR3 DNA reads as TGTGCCAGAAGTAGCGGGGGGCGGAGGGTGCAGTTCTTC. Its translation is CARSSGGRRVQFF.

As to this clonotype: Given a much more abundant clone one base away, this may be a read error. This chain links TRBV9 with TRBJ1-5; 9 bases align to TRBD1. Per the germline V gene, CDR1 is SGDLS and CDR2 is YYNGEE. V trimming: 3 bases; J trimming: 4 bases; junction bases outside the gene matches: 5. The CDR3 is 15 amino acids. The CDR3 loop is CASSAGTGRNQPQHF. For the CDR3, the DNA is TGTGCCAGCAGCGCGGGGACAGGGAGGAATCAGCCCCAGCATTTT.

The table lists this clonotype with many counts. This rearrangement joins TRBV7-2 to TRBJ2-5, with D maybe TRBD2 (6 bases). The CDR3 loop spans 15 amino acids. Trimming shortened V by 4 bases and J by 5 bases, and 17 bases separated the two germline ends. The V gene's germline CDR1 is SGHTA and CDR2 FQGNSA. CDR3 nucleotides: TGTGCCAGCAGCTCTGGCACGCGGGGTGGTGAGACCCAGTACTTC. Its translation is CASSSGTRGGETQYF.

This clonotype occurred many times. This chain uses TRBV7-2 with TRBJ1-5; 7 bases agree with TRBD1. The germline CDR1 and CDR2 sequences are SGHTA and FQGNSA. This CDR3 is built from 14 residues. The V segment lost 5 bases and the J segment 8 bases; nucleotides outside the gene matches: 9. In DNA, the CDR3 is TGTGCCAGCAGCGTACAGGGGAACGGAAAGCCCCAGCATTTT. Residues: CASSVQGNGKPQHF. Full variable domain (remainder filled in from reference TRBV7-2 and TRBJ1-5): GAGVSQSPSNKVTEKGKDVELRCDPISGHTALYWYRQSLGQGLEFLIYFQGNSAPDKSGLPSDRFSAERTGGSVSTLTIQRTQQEDSAVYLCASSVQGNGKPQHFGDGTRLSIL.

The rearrangement joins TRBV4-3 to TRBJ1-6; no clear D gene. Between the trimmed V and J ends, which lost 1 base and 11 bases, there was a span of 9 bases. This CDR3 has 13 residues. Germline CDR1 LGHNA, CDR2 YSLEER. The chain's CDR3 is CASSQGSRAPLHF. CDR3 bases: TGCGCCAGCAGCCAAGGGTCTCGGGCACCCCTCCACTTT.

This clonotype was counted only a few times. The genes are TRBV25-1 and TRBJ2-7; D is possibly TRBD1 or TRBD2 (5 bases each). Germline-derived CDR1 and CDR2 are MGHDK and SYGVNS. CDR3 length: 14 residues. V gave up 4 bases and J gave up 2 bases, with 12 bases separating them. The CDR3 DNA reads TGTGCCAGCAGTGTTGGGGACGGGCCCTACGAGCAGTACTTC. It yields the protein CASSVGDGPYEQYF.

V and J are TRBV7-6 and TRBJ1-6; the D is unclear. The CDR3 covers 14 residues. V gave up 2 bases and J gave up 8 bases, with 10 bases separating them. The germline gives CDR1 SGHVS, CDR2 FNYEAQ. In DNA form, the CDR3 reads TGTGCCAGCAGCTTATCCACGGTGGATTCACCCCTCCACTTT. It yields the protein CASSLSTVDSPLHF. Looking up the rest from reference TRBV7-6 and TRBJ1-6 gives the full variable domain: GAGVSQSPRYKVTKRGQDVALRCDPISGHVSLYWYRQALGQGPEFLTYFNYEAQQDKSGLPNDRFSAERPEGSISTLTIQRTEQRDSAMYRCASSLSTVDSPLHFGNGTRLTVT.

This clonotype has a handful of counts. V usage is TRBV7-2 and J usage is TRBJ1-2; D is undetermined. The CDR3 totals 13 residues. Germline assignment: CDR1 SGHTA and CDR2 FQGNSA. V was cut by 1 base and J by 6 bases, with 9 bases left in between. The CDR3 protein is CASSLDGLDGYTF. The CDR3 nucleotides read TGTGCCAGCAGCTTAGACGGGCTGGATGGCTACACCTTC.